The entry below gives a single TCR beta chain sequence along with its context. Its antigen is unknown. This same CDR3 is encoded by further DNA sequences in the sample. This sample is part of a study of shared clonotypes between healthy human individuals. Clones were read by immunoSEQ multiplex PCR, and TCRdb kept only the in-frame ones, dropping some. This table holds roughly 1,000,000 clones, 75% to 85% found once. The germline CDR1 and CDR2 sequences are SGHNT and YENEEA. Between the trimmed V and J ends, which lost 1 base and 4 bases, there was a span of 11 bases. CDR3 length: 14 residues. General study results and limits: Among several donors, roughly 5% of naive CD4 clonotypes were found in common. Represented diversity, genetic and exposure-history alike, was limited by few donors. Unshared clonotypes carried lower generation probabilities than those common to all four donors.

This receptor was identified in a man aged 18 to 35 in good health. Some clones in this sample may be carry-over from other donors' samples. V is TRBV11-3 and J is TRBJ2-7; TRBD2 might be the D (5 bases). The sequenced sample was memory CD4+ T cells from PBMCs. Indicated subset: CD45RA-negative fraction. CDR3 sequence reads: CASSLGGSKYEQYF. The CDR3, as DNA: TGTGCCAGCAGCTTAGGTGGGAGCAAATACGAGCAGTACTTC.